This T cell receptor beta chain stems from a study of CD8+CD57+ T cells in acquired aplastic anemia. About the research overall: Isolated CD4+ and CD8+ cells, once sorted, yielded DNA averaging around 3 ug.

Per the germline V gene, CDR1 is SGHTA and CDR2 is FQGTGA. The CDR3 runs to 16 residues. V was pared by 7 bases and J by 11 bases, with 29 bases between. Patients selected for sequencing had displayed CD8+CD57+ cell expansion by flow cytometry. Genomic DNA provided the template from which TCR beta VDJ and CDR3 profiles were obtained. Using its own MiXCR run on the reads, TCRdb lists one record per CDR3 protein. The sample lists approximately 250,000 distinct CDR3 sequences, less than 85% occurring once. The TCR comes from a human donor with aplastic anemia. Sequencing was carried out using sorted CD4+, CD8+, or CD8+CD57+ T cells (not recorded which) from PBMCs. The chain has TRBV7-3 and TRBJ1-2, with D hard to call. The CDR3: CASTTRASAVEHGYTF. Written as DNA, the CDR3 is TGTGCCAGCACCACACGGGCCAGCGCCGTTGAACACGGATACACCTTC.